A selection of T cell receptor beta chains follows, all from one sample in a study of T-cell reconstitution after alpha-beta-depleted transplantation in children. TCRdb analysed the PCR reads with MiXCR anew, one entry per CDR3 protein. The table records approximately 300,000 distinct CDR3 sequences, around 10% of them present only once. This specimen consisted of PBMCs, obtained before TCRalphabeta/CD19-depleted stem cell transplant. All receptors derive from a boy younger than two with acute myeloid leukemia, due to receive a stem cell transplant. Both conserved end residues are part of each CDR3. A D gene is named only where the DNA matches it firmly. Size is omitted from some rows. Given values are once, few, many or a class for expanded clones.

>many|TRBJ2-7|-|TRBV5-1
TGCGCCAGCAGCCCCGCAGGGGATTACGAGCAGTACTTC
CASSPAGDYEQYF
>many|TRBJ2-1|TRBD2|TRBV7-3
TGTGCCAGCAGCTTACGGGGACTAGTCCCTGATGAGCAGTTCTTC
CASSLRGLVPDEQFF
>-|TRBJ2-2|-|TRBV7-3
TGTGCCAGCAAAGTAGGATCCTTGGGCGGGGAGCTGTTTTTT
CASKVGSLGGELFF
>-|TRBJ2-1|TRBD1|TRBV11-3
TGTGCCAGCAGCTTTGACAGGGGATCCAATGAGCAGTTCTTC
CASSFDRGSNEQFF
>many|TRBJ2-1|-|TRBV11-2
TGTGCCAGCAGCTTAGTTTTTATTTTGGGGGCGACATACAATGAGCAGTTCTTC
CASSLVFILGATYNEQFF
>many|TRBJ1-1|-|TRBV7-2
TGTGCCAGCAGCTTAGGAGGGATCACTGAAGCTTTCTTT
CASSLGGITEAFF
>many|TRBJ2-3|TRBD2|TRBV7-3
TGTGCCAGCAGCCCCGGGAGGGCTGCAGATACGCAGTATTTT
CASSPGRAADTQYF
>many|TRBJ2-7|TRBD2|TRBV28
TGTGCCAGCAGTCCTAGCGGGAGGGCTACCTACGAGCAGTACTTC
CASSPSGRATYEQYF
>many|TRBJ2-7|TRBD2|TRBV12-3/TRBV12-4
TGTGCCAGCAGTTTTAGACTAGCGGTTTTAGAGCAGTACTTC
CASSFRLAVLEQYF
>many|TRBJ2-7|-|TRBV9
TGTGCCAGCAGCCTCACAGGGAAGGCCTACGAGCAGTACTTC
CASSLTGKAYEQYF
>few|TRBJ2-7|-|TRBV29-1
TGCAGCGTTGATCCGACACCGTCTCCCCCCTACGAGCAGTACTTC
CSVDPTPSPPYEQYF
>many|TRBJ2-2|-|TRBV5-1
TGCGCCAGCATGTTTTACGGGGGCACCGGGGAGCTGTTTTTT
CASMFYGGTGELFF
>many|TRBJ1-4|-|TRBV6-5
TGTGCCAGCAGTTACTCGGGGGGTAATGAAAAACTGTTTTTT
CASSYSGGNEKLFF
>-|TRBJ2-5|-|TRBV15
TGTGCCACCAGCAGGACCTGGACAACCCAAGAGACCCAGTACTTC
CATSRTWTTQETQYF
>many|TRBJ2-1|TRBD2|TRBV5-1
TGCGCCAGCAGCCAGACTAGCGGGGATTACAATGAGCAGTTCTTC
CASSQTSGDYNEQFF
>many|TRBJ1-1|-|TRBV12-3/TRBV12-4
TGTGCCAGCAGCCTGACACCTGAAGCTTTCTTT
CASSLTPEAFF
>many|TRBJ2-7|-|TRBV5-4
TGTGCCAGCAGCTTAACGACGGGGGAGCAGTACTTC
CASSLTTGEQYF
>many|TRBJ2-3|-|TRBV27
TGTGCCAGCAGTTTAATTCTAGGGCGCACAGATACGCAGTATTTT
CASSLILGRTDTQYF
>many|TRBJ2-3|-|TRBV20-1
TGCAGTGCTCCCACAGGGTCGGGCACAGATACGCAGTATTTT
CSAPTGSGTDTQYF
>many|TRBJ2-1|-|TRBV7-9
TGTGCCAGCAGCTTAGCGCAAAACTCGAGGTGGTTCTTC
CASSLAQNSRWFF
>many|TRBJ2-2|-|TRBV5-1
TGTGCCAGCAGCTTAGGGCCCGGGGAGCTGTTTTTT
CASSLGPGELFF
>many|TRBJ2-3|TRBD1|TRBV5-1
TGCGCCAGCAGCTTTGACAGGGTGGCGCAGTATTTT
CASSFDRVAQYF
>few|TRBJ2-7|TRBD2|TRBV4-2
TGTGCCAGCACTAGCGGAGAGGGGATTCCCTACGAGCAGTACTTC
CASTSGEGIPYEQYF
>many|TRBJ2-7|-|TRBV12-3/TRBV12-4
TGTGCCAGCAGTTTAGGGCTAGCGCTCTCCTACGAGCAGTACTTC
CASSLGLALSYEQYF
>many|TRBJ2-2|TRBD1|TRBV6-1
TGTGCCAGCAGTGAACAAGGGACAGCCGGGGAGCTGTTTTTT
CASSEQGTAGELFF
>many|TRBJ2-1|-|TRBV7-6
TGTGCCAGCAGCTTAAGTTCGGAGGGAGGAAATGAGCAGTTCTTC
CASSLSSEGGNEQFF
>many|TRBJ2-1|-|TRBV20-1
TGCAGTGCTAGACGGGAAGGCGATGAGCAGTTCTTC
CSARREGDEQFF